These 2 T cell receptor beta chains share one sample of origin, sequenced in a study of shared clonotypes between healthy human individuals (dated by TCRdb to about 2020). Library construction relied on the immunoSEQ multiplex PCR assay. The table was pulled from immuneACCESS by TCRdb, which kept in-frame rearrangements only. Such tables lose some clones; where checked, under half of the loss comes from unresolved V genes, and the rest has no known cause. Present in this sample are over 700,000 clones, roughly 72% of which were seen just once. Less than 2% of the sample goes to the ten largest clones. Input material: memory CD4+ T cells sorted from blood. Taken with the paper, the label for cell subset or site translates to: CD45RA-negative fraction. These receptors were obtained from a woman aged 25-40 years in good health.

This chain connects TRBV28 to TRBJ1-2; perhaps TRBD1 as D (5 bases). V shed 5 bases and J shed 0 bases, with 7 bases lying between them. Germline V gene sequence: CDR1 MDHEN, CDR2 SYDVKM. The CDR3 contains 13 residues. The CDR3, as DNA: TGTGCCAGCAGTGGAGGGGCTAACTATGGCTACACCTTC. Amino acid sequence: CASSGGANYGYTF.

This clone was seen more than once but under ten times. This chain's CDR3 is CASSPQPTGELFF. CDR3 DNA sequence: TGTGCCAGCTCACCACAGCCCACCGGGGAGCTGTTTTTT. This chain connects TRBV18 to TRBJ2-2; D call uncertain. CDR3 length: 13 residues. Looked up from germline, CDR1 is KGHSH and CDR2 is LQKENI. The V and J ends lost 1 base and 4 bases respectively, with 4 bases between them.